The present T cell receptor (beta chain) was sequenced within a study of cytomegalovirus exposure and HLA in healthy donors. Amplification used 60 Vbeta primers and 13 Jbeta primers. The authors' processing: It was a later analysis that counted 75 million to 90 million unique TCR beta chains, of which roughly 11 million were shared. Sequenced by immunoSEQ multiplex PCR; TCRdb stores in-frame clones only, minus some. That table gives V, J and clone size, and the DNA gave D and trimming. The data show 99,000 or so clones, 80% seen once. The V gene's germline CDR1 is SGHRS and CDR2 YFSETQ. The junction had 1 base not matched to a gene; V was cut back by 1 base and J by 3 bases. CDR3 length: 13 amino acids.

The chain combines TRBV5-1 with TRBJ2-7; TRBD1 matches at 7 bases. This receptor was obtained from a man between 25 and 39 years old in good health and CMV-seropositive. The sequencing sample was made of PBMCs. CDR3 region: CASSLRDSYEQYF. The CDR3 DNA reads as TGCGCCAGCAGCTTGAGGGACAGCTACGAGCAGTACTTC. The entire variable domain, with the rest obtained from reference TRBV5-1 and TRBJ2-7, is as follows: KAGVTQTPRYLIKTRGQQVTLSCSPISGHRSVSWYQQTPGQGLQFLFEYFSETQRNKGNFPGRFSGRQFSNSRSEMNVSTLELGDSALYLCASSLRDSYEQYFGPGTRLTVT.